The present entry profiles one T cell receptor (beta chain) with its context. Germline CDR1 reads MGHRA; CDR2 reads YSYEKL. J was trimmed by 1 base and V by 0 bases; bases with no gene match: 6. The CDR3 is 17 amino acids. The authors' processing: Estimated nucleated cell counts came from reference gene primer amplification. Data came from immunoSEQ multiplex PCR; TCRdb stores just in-frame clones and leaves some out. The D gene and trimming were derived from the DNA, and the V and J assignments and clone size from that table. The sample records approximately 670,000 clones, 90% being singletons. The data belong to a study of blood T cell repertoires in COVID-19. Looking at the study overall: From the United States, Italy and Spain came samples of acute and convalescent COVID-19.

Sequencing used peripheral blood. The genes are TRBV4-1 and TRBJ2-4; 7 bases are a match to TRBD2. The TCR sequence derives from a woman aged 18-35 years with acute or convalescent COVID-19. CDR3 coding DNA: TGCGCCAGCAGCCAAGAAGGGGACTATTCGGCCAAAAACATTCAGTACTTC. It is translated as CASSQEGDYSAKNIQYF.